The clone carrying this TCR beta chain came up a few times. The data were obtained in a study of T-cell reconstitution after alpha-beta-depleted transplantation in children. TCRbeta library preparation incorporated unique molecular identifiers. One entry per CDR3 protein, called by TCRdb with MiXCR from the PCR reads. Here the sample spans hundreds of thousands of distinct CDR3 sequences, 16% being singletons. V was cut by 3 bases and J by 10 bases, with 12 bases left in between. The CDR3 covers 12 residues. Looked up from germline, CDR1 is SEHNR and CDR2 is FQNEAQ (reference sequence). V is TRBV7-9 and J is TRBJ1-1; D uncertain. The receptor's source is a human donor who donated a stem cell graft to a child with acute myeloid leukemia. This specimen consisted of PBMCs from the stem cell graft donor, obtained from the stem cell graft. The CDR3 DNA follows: TGTGCCAGCAGCTTTGTCCCCACGGGAGCTTTCTTT. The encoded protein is CASSFVPTGAFF.